This T cell receptor (beta chain) is from a study of blood T cell repertoires in COVID-19. Study overall: Some COVID-19 samples were acute and others convalescent; all came from the United States, Italy and Spain.

The CDR3 covers 14 residues. The V gene's germline CDR1 is MGHDK and CDR2 SYGVNS. The V end lost 5 bases, the J end lost 1 base, and 11 bases lay between the germline ends. Produced via immunoSEQ multiplex PCR; TCRdb's table is partial and in-frame only. The repertoire holds about 480,000 clones, 85% to 90% seen once, with about 8% in the top ten. Patients from Seattle were sampled longitudinally, starting during active infection. This sequence joins TRBV25-1 and TRBJ1-1, with D unresolved. The source of this sequence is a woman aged 45-65 years with COVID-19, enrolled during active disease. Sequenced input: peripheral blood. The CDR3 DNA reads as TGTGCCAGCAGTTCTACAGAGGGGAACACTGAAGCTTTCTTT. Amino acids: CASSSTEGNTEAFF. The complete variable domain, with remaining parts taken from reference TRBV25-1 and TRBJ1-1, reads EADIYQTPRYLVIGTGKKITLECSQTMGHDKMYWYQQDPGMELHLIHYSYGVNSTEKGDLSSESTVSRIRTEHFPLTLESARPSHTSQYLCASSSTEGNTEAFFGQGTRLTVV.